This T cell receptor beta chain was profiled in a study of T cell clonality in common variable immunodeficiency. The CDR3 has 13 residues. The V gene's germline CDR1 is DFQATT and CDR2 SNEGSKA (reference sequence). Trimming pared 3 bases from V and 3 bases from J, leaving 11 bases between. This clone was observed at least ten times. The CDR3 end lies 3 residues beyond the end of the read and is filled in from the germline J gene. Produced via immunoSEQ multiplex PCR; TCRdb's table is partial and in-frame only. The data show approximately 75,000 clones, with none appearing a single time. The chain links TRBV20-1 to TRBJ2-5, with D tentatively TRBD1 (6 bases). The receptor's source is a person between 18 and 70 years old in good health. The sample consisted of peripheral blood mononuclear cells. The DNA read from the CDR3 is TGCAGTGCTAGGAGTCAGGGGAAAGAGACC. Amino acid sequence: CSARSQGKET. The full-length CDR3 reads as CSARSQGKETQYF.